This TCR beta chain was documented in a study of T-cell memory formation after mild COVID-19. Across the whole study: In these data, TCR clusters were largely donor specific. Study-wide findings and caveats: The study found contracting CD4+ clones mainly in CM and EM and contracting CD8+ clones in EMRA. Confirmation of SARS-CoV-2 specificity was lacking for second-wave clones peaking day 37. Clones that contracted from day 15 to 85 were balanced CD4/CD8, while later expanders leaned CD4+.

The CDR3 sequence is 12 residues long. V lost 4 bases and J lost 4, with 7 bases in between. The germline V gene encodes CDR1 SGHTA and CDR2 FQGNSA. TCRdb analysed the 5' RACE reads with MiXCR anew, one entry per CDR3 protein. The data hold about 210,000 distinct CDR3 sequences, with more than 9% observed a single time. As regards this clonotype: Its antigen is currently unknown.

Sequences were obtained from PBMCs or a T cell subset sorted from them (not recorded which). This rearrangement joins TRBV7-2 to TRBJ1-2, with D unresolved. This TCR was sampled from a man younger than 30 who had mild COVID-19 (a few samples of this study predate the infection). Cell type and time point are not known. CDR3 loop: CASSWAAYGYTF. CDR3 DNA sequence: TGTGCCAGCAGCTGGGCAGCCTATGGCTACACCTTC.